The entry below describes one TCR beta chain. These data are taken from a study of blood T cell repertoires in COVID-19. Study overall: The United States, Italy and Spain were the sources of the acute and convalescent COVID-19 samples. From T cells, B-cell-depleted T cells, or PBMCs came the material, which was cDNA or gDNA.

The CDR3 runs 15 residues. With 1 base removed from V and 7 bases from J, the gap between germline ends came to 16 bases. Looked up from germline, CDR1 is LGHDT and CDR2 is YNNKEL (reference sequence). Original processing notes: Estimation of nucleated cell counts relied on the amplification of reference gene primers. Data came from immunoSEQ multiplex PCR; TCRdb stores just in-frame clones and leaves some out. Clone size and the V and J calls come from that table; the DNA yielded D and trimming. The table shows 100,000 to 150,000 clones, with 75% to 85% occurring only once. The sample taken for sequencing was peripheral blood. The V gene is TRBV3-1 (or the pseudogene TRBV3-2), the J gene TRBJ1-1; D may be TRBD1 (5 bases). The clonotype was recovered from a man in his forties or fifties with active or convalescent COVID-19. The CDR3 region is CASSQAGRGKGEAFF. The CDR3 DNA reads as TGTGCCAGCAGCCAAGCTGGGAGGGGTAAGGGTGAAGCTTTCTTT.